Listed here is a single T cell receptor beta chain. Antigen unknown. These data are taken from a study of T-cell reconstitution after alpha-beta-depleted transplantation in children. Study results and caveats: At the one-year point after transplant, T-cell counts and TCRbeta diversity were found to come mostly from T cells that had been newly produced. Surviving thymic progenitors and recipient T cells were the source of high TCRbeta diversity at day 60 in some patients. Roughly two months post-transplant, alpha-beta T cells reportedly originated from several hundred graft clones that had expanded.

The CDR3 contains 15 residues. V dropped 4 bases and J dropped 0 bases, with 12 bases sitting between them. Germline-derived CDR1 and CDR2 are SGHRS and YFSETQ. Unique molecular identifiers were incorporated when the TCRbeta library was constructed. Via MiXCR, TCRdb re-called the PCR reads, giving one row per CDR3 protein. The sample lists some 290,000 distinct CDR3 sequences, 23% occurring once. This receptor was taken from a male patient aged 10-17 years who had a stem cell transplant for acute lymphoblastic leukemia, so the T cells may come from the graft donor. This specimen consisted of PBMCs, mostly from graft donor cells, obtained 180 days after TCRalphabeta/CD19-depleted stem cell transplant. This chain joins TRBV5-1 and TRBJ2-3; possible D gene TRBD2, 6 bases. Here the CDR3 reads CASSRGTSSTDTQYF. CDR3 DNA sequence: TGCGCCAGCAGCCGCGGGACTTCTAGCACAGATACGCAGTATTTT.